These 15 T cell receptor beta chains share one sample of origin, sequenced in a study of cytotoxic CD8 clonotypes in ibrutinib-treated CLL. Measured with immunoSEQ multiplex PCR; TCRdb has only the in-frame clones, and not every one. This sample has approximately 190,000 clones, with roughly three quarters found just once. The sample in question was PBMCs, obtained after 12 months of ibrutinib treatment. All receptors derive from a human donor with chronic lymphocytic leukemia.

This clone was recorded a few times. The V gene is TRBV13, the J gene TRBJ1-1, with D perhaps matching TRBD1 (5 bases). V lost 3 bases and J lost 1, with 9 bases in between. The CDR3 extends over 14 amino acids. Germline CDR1 and CDR2: PRHDT and FYEKMQ (reference sequence). The CDR3 loop reads CASSFGGGNTEAFF. CDR3 sequence (DNA): TGTGCCAGCAGCTTTGGTGGGGGGAACACTGAAGCTTTCTTT.

The chain couples TRBV2 to TRBJ2-7; maybe TRBD2 (5 bases). In germline, CDR1 is SNHLY, CDR2 FYNNEI. This CDR3 is 16 amino acids long. Trimming cost V 1 base and J 6 bases, with 19 bases left between them. CDR3: CASSEERGGGGREQYF. CDR3 bases: TGTGCCAGCAGTGAAGAACGTGGCGGTGGAGGTCGCGAGCAGTACTTC.

The V gene is TRBV27, the J gene TRBJ2-5; 7 positions match TRBD1. Germline CDR1 MNHEY, CDR2 SMNVEV (reference sequence). The CDR3 is 14 residues long. Trimming at V came to 0 bases and at J to 7 bases, leaving 5 bases not matched to a gene. The CDR3 protein is CASSLSDRAGTQYF. The CDR3 DNA follows: TGTGCCAGCAGTTTATCTGACAGGGCGGGGACCCAGTACTTC.

The chain combines TRBV4-1 with TRBJ2-1, with D perhaps assigned TRBD1 or TRBD2 (5 bases each). The CDR3 has 15 residues. Germline CDR1 and CDR2: MGHRA and YSYEKL. V was shortened by 3 bases and J by 10 bases, with 19 bases between the two germline ends. The CDR3 coding sequence is TGCGCCAGCAGCCAGGCTCCGGGACCAAATCTGGAGCAGTTCTTC. Translating it yields CASSQAPGPNLEQFF.

The J gene is TRBJ2-1, the V gene TRBV6-1; 9 nucleotides line up with TRBD1. The V and J ends lost 0 bases and 7 bases, in that order; junction bases with no gene match: 10. The CDR3 runs 17 residues. Germline CDR1 MNHNS, CDR2 SASEGT. The CDR3 reads CASSEALWGTGSNEQFF. The CDR3 DNA follows: TGTGCCAGCAGTGAAGCGCTCTGGGGGACAGGGAGTAATGAGCAGTTCTTC.

The V and J genes are TRBV5-1 and TRBJ2-2, with unresolved D. The V end lost 2 bases, the J end lost 4 bases, and 12 bases lay between the germline ends. CDR1 and CDR2 from the germline V gene are SGHRS and YFSETQ. There are 15 residues in the CDR3. The CDR3 DNA reads TGCGCCAGCAGCTTACTGGACGGATTCACCGGGGAGCTGTTTTTT. Its translation is CASSLLDGFTGELFF.

This sequence joins TRBV30 and TRBJ1-5, with D hard to call. This CDR3 comprises 13 residues. Germline V lookup: CDR1 GTSNPN, CDR2 SVGIG (reference sequence). V was shortened by 5 bases and J by 0 bases, with 8 bases between the two germline ends. The CDR3, as DNA: TGTGCCTGGCAAGGCGGTAGCAATCAGCCCCAGCATTTT. It translates to CAWQGGSNQPQHF. The full variable domain, rest sourced from reference TRBV30 and TRBJ1-5, is SQTIHQWPATLVQPVGSPLSLECTVEGTSNPNLYWYRQAAGRGLQLLFYSVGIGQISSEVPQNLSASRPQDRQFILSSKKLLLSDSGFYLCAWQGGSNQPQHFGDGTRLSIL.

This clone was observed a single time. The chain couples TRBV6-1 to TRBJ1-1; 9 bases align to TRBD1. CDR1 and CDR2 (germline): MNHNS, SASEGT. The CDR3 length is 14 residues. Trimming cost V 7 bases and J 6 bases; bases outside gene matches: 9. CDR3 DNA: TGTGCCAGCACCTCACAGGGGGCTGAGGCTGAAGCTTTCTTT. Amino acids: CASTSQGAEAEAFF.

The V call is TRBV6-6, the J call TRBJ2-3; 9 bases match TRBD2. CDR1 and CDR2 (germline): MNHNY, SVGAGI (reference sequence). The CDR3 is made up of 16 amino acids. Trimming removed 2 bases from V and 2 bases from J; junction bases left unmatched: 5. The CDR3 here is CASSYGAGGLTDTQYF. CDR3 DNA: TGTGCCAGCAGTTACGGGGCGGGGGGGCTCACAGATACGCAGTATTTT.

This rearrangement joins TRBV27 to TRBJ2-3, with D perhaps matching TRBD2 (6 bases). Germline V gene data show CDR1 as MNHEY and CDR2 as SMNVEV (reference sequence). This CDR3 contains 16 residues. V shed 6 bases and J shed 2 bases, with 18 bases lying between them. CDR3 residues: CASRPNPVAVTDTQYF. The CDR3 coding sequence is TGTGCCAGCAGGCCAAATCCCGTAGCGGTCACAGATACGCAGTATTTT.

The V call is TRBV9, the J call TRBJ1-1, with a weak D call TRBD1 (5 bases). From germline, CDR1 is SGDLS and CDR2 YYNGEE. The CDR3 is 13 residues long. Trimming left V 4 bases short and J 5 bases short, with 12 bases between. The CDR3 region has the DNA TGTGCCAGCAGCCCTGCCTGGGGGACTGAAGCTTTCTTT. The encoded protein is CASSPAWGTEAFF. Drawing the rest from reference TRBV9 and TRBJ1-1, the complete variable domain is DSGVTQTPKHLITATGQRVTLRCSPRSGDLSVYWYQQSLDQGLQFLIQYYNGEERAKGNILERFSAQQFPDLHSELNLSSLELGDSALYFCASSPAWGTEAFFGQGTRLTVV.

The chain is built from TRBV10-3 and TRBJ1-1, with no clear D. The CDR3 spans 14 residues. Trimming stripped 0 bases from V and 4 bases from J, with 9 bases between. Per the germline V gene, CDR1 is ENHRY and CDR2 is SYGVKD. CDR3 protein: CAISESGGSTEAFF. The CDR3 DNA is TGTGCCATCAGTGAGTCTGGCGGGAGCACTGAAGCTTTCTTT.

The rearrangement uses TRBV5-1 and TRBJ2-7, with 15 bases identical to TRBD2. CDR1 and CDR2 from the germline V gene are SGHRS and YFSETQ. V trimming: 0 bases; J trimming: 5 bases; junction bases outside the gene matches: 12. The CDR3 totals 19 residues. This CDR3 is CASSLVSGLAGGLEDEQYF. The DNA of the CDR3 is TGCGCCAGCAGCTTGGTATCTGGACTAGCGGGAGGGCTAGAGGACGAGCAGTACTTC.

The rearrangement links TRBV9 to TRBJ2-1, with 9 positions matching TRBD2. CDR3 length: 15 residues. Germline-derived CDR1 and CDR2 are SGDLS and YYNGEE. Unmatched junction bases numbered 5, after V lost 0 bases and J lost 7 bases. The CDR3 sequence: CASSVASTSGNEQFF. DNA of the CDR3: TGTGCCAGCAGCGTAGCTTCGACTAGCGGAAATGAGCAGTTCTTC. Drawing the rest from reference TRBV9 and TRBJ2-1, the complete variable domain is DSGVTQTPKHLITATGQRVTLRCSPRSGDLSVYWYQQSLDQGLQFLIQYYNGEERAKGNILERFSAQQFPDLHSELNLSSLELGDSALYFCASSVASTSGNEQFFGPGTRLTVL.

The chain employs TRBV27 and TRBJ1-6; unclear D gene. There are 16 residues in the CDR3. CDR1 and CDR2 (germline): MNHEY, SMNVEV (reference sequence). V dropped 3 bases and J dropped 10 bases, with 19 bases sitting between them. The CDR3 nucleotides read TGTGCCAGCAGTTTCGGGGTAGGCATACCAGCATCACCCCTCCACTTT. It encodes CASSFGVGIPASPLHF.